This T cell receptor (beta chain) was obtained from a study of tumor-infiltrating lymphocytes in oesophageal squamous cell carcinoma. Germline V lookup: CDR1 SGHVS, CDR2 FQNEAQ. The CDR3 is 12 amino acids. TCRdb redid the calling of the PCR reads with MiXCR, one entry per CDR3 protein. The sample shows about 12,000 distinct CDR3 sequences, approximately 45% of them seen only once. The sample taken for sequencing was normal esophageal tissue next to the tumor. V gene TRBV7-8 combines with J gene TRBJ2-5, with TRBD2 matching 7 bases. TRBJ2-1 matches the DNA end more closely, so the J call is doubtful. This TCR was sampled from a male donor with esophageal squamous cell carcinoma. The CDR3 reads CASSLGGDEQFF. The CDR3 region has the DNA TGTGCCAGCAGCCTGGGAGGGGATGAGCAGTTCTTC.